This TCR beta chain came from a study of shared clonotypes between healthy human individuals. CDR1 is MNHNS, CDR2 SASEGT, per germline. The V and J ends lost 3 bases and 9 bases respectively, with 15 bases between them. The CDR3 is 15 residues long. Nashville, Tennessee was home to all donors, who were Caucasian adults. A CD45RA+ naive subset and a CD45RA-negative memory subset were split from CD4+ cells. Clones were sequenced by immunoSEQ multiplex PCR, and TCRdb holds only the in-frame ones, with some missing. The sample records about 2.4 million clones, approximately 93% being singletons. This sequence originates from a man between 18 and 29 years old in good health. Some clones in this sample may be carry-over from other donors' samples. What was sequenced was naive CD4+ T cells from PBMCs. Subset specified: CD45RA+ positively selected. The chain is built from TRBV6-1 and TRBJ1-6, with D uncertain. The CDR3 sequence: CASSDFLGLGSPLHF. The CDR3 DNA reads TGTGCCAGCAGTGATTTTCTGGGTTTGGGTTCACCCCTCCACTTT.